This T cell receptor (beta chain) was documented in a study of blood T cell repertoires in COVID-19. Overall study: From the United States, Italy and Spain came samples of acute and convalescent COVID-19. T cells, B-cell-depleted T cells, or PBMCs provided the cDNA or gDNA that served as material.

The CDR3 covers 15 residues. V was clipped by 4 bases and J by 4 bases; unmatched bases: 7. Germline V gives CDR1 LGHNA, CDR2 YNFKEQ. TCRdb's table, derived via immunoSEQ multiplex PCR, lists solely in-frame clones and lacks some. The table has 200,000 to 250,000 clones, about 87% seen once. Categorization into cohorts depended on clinical history that participants reported. The TCR sequence derives from a woman aged 30 to 39 who had recovered from COVID-19. The J gene is TRBJ1-2, the V gene TRBV4-2; 9 bases line up with TRBD1. What was sequenced was PBMCs or T cells enriched from blood (not recorded which). CDR3: CASSPGTGLVYGYTF. CDR3 DNA sequence: TGTGCCAGCAGCCCTGGGACAGGGTTGGTCTATGGCTACACCTTC.